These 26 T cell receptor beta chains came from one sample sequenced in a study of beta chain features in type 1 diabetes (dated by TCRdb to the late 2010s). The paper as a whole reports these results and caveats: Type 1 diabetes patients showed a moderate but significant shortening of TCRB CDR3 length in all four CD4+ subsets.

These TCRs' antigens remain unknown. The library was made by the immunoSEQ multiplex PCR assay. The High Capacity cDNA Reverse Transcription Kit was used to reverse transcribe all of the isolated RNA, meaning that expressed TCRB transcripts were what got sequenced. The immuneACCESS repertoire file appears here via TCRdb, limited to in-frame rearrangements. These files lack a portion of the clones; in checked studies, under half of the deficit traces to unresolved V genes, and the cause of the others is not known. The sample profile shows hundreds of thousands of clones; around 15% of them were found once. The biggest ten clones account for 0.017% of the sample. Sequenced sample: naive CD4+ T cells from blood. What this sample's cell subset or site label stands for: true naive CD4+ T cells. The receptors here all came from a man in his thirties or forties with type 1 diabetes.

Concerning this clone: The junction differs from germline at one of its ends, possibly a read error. CDR3 residues: CASSLASAAASLF. In nucleotides, the CDR3 is TGTGCCAGCAGCTTAGCGTCGGCGGCAGCGAGCCTTTTT. J is TRBJ1-3 and V is TRBV7-9; no definite D call. The germline gives CDR1 SEHNR, CDR2 FQNEAQ (reference sequence). The CDR3 contains 13 residues. The full variable domain, in which reference TRBV7-9 and TRBJ1-3 provide the parts outside the CDR3, is DTGVSQNPRHKITKRGQNVTFRCDPISEHNRLYWYRQTLGQGPEFLTYFQNEAQLEKSRLLSDRFSAERPKGSFSTLEIQRTEQGDSAMYLCASSLASAAASLFGEGSWLTVV.

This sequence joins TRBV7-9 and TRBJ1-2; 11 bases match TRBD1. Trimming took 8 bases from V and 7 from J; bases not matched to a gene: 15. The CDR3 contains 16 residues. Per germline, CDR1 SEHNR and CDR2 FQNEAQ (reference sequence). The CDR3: CASSGQGALGASGYTF. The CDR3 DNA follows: TGTGCCAGCTCCGGACAGGGGGCGCTTGGGGCCTCTGGCTACACCTTC.

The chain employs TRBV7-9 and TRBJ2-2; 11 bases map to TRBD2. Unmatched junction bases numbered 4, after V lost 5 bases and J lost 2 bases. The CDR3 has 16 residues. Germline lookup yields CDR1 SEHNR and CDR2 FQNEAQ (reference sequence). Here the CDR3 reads CASSQLAGVNTGELFF. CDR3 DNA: TGTGCCAGCAGCCAACTAGCGGGAGTAAACACCGGGGAGCTGTTTTTT.

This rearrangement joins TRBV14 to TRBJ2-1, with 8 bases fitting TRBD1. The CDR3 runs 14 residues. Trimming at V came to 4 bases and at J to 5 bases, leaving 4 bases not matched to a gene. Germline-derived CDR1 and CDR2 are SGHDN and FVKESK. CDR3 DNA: TGTGCCAGCAGCCCTAGACAGGGGAACAATGAGCAGTTCTTC. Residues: CASSPRQGNNEQFF.

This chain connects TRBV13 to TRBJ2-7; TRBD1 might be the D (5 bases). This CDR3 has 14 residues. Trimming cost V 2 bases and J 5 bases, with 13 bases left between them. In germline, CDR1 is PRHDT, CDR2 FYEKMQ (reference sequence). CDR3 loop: CASSLRGRGDEQYF. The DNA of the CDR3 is TGTGCCAGCAGCTTAAGGGGAAGAGGCGACGAGCAGTACTTC.

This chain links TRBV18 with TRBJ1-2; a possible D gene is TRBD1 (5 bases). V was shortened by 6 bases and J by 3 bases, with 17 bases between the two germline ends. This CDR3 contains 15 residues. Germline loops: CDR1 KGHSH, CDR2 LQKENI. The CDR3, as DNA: TGTGCCAGCTCTCCCCCTCACTCCAGGGACTATGGCTACACCTTC. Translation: CASSPPHSRDYGYTF.

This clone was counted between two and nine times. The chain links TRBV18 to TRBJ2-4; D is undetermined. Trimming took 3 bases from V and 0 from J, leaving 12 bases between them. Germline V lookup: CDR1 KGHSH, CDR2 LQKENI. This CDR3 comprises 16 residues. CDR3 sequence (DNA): TGTGCCAGCTCACCGGCCTCCTCCCTAGCCAAAAACATTCAGTACTTC. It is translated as CASSPASSLAKNIQYF.

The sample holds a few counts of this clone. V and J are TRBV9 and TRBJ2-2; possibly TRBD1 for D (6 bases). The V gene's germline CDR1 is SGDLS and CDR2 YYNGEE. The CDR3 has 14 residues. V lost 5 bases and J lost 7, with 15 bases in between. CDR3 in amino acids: CASSLSEDSGELFF. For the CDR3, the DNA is TGTGCCAGCAGTTTAAGTGAGGACAGCGGGGAGCTGTTTTTT.

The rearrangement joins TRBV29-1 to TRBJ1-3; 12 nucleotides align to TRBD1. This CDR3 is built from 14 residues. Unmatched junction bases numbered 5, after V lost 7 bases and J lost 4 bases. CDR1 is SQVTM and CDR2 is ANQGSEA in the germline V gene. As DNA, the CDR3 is TGCAGCGCGGGACAGGGGGCGGCCGGAAACACCATATATTTT. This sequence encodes CSAGQGAAGNTIYF.

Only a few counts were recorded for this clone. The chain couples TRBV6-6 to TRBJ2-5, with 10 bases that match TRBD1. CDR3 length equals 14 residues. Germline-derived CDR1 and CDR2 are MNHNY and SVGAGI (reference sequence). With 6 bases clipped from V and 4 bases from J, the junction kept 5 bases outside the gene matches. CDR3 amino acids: CASSDRGLGETQYF. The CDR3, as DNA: TGTGCCAGCAGCGACAGGGGGCTGGGAGAGACCCAGTACTTC.

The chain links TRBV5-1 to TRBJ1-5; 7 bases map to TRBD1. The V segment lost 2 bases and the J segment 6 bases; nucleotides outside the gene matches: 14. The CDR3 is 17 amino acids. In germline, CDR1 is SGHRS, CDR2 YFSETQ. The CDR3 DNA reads TGCGCCAGCAGCTTTGTACTACGGGACAGACCGACTCAGCCCCAGCATTTT. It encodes CASSFVLRDRPTQPQHF. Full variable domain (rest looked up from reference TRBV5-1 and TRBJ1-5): KAGVTQTPRYLIKTRGQQVTLSCSPISGHRSVSWYQQTPGQGLQFLFEYFSETQRNKGNFPGRFSGRQFSNSRSEMNVSTLELGDSALYLCASSFVLRDRPTQPQHFGDGTRLSIL.

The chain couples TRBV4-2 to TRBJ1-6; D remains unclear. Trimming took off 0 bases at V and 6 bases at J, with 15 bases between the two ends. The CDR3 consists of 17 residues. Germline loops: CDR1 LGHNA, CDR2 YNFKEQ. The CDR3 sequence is CASSQDLTRRANSPLHF. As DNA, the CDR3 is TGTGCCAGCAGCCAAGACCTGACCCGGCGGGCTAATTCACCCCTCCACTTT.

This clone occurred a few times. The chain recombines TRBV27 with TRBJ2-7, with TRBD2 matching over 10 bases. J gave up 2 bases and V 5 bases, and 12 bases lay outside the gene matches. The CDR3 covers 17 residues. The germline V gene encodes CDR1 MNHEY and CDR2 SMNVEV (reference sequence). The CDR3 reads CASSPRTSGDYPYEQYF. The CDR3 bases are TGTGCCAGCAGTCCCCGGACTAGCGGAGACTATCCCTACGAGCAGTACTTC.

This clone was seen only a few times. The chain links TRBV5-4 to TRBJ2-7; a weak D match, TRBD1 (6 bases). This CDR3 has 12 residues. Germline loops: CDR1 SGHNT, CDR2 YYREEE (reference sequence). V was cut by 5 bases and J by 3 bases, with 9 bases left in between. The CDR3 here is CASSRDNYEQYF. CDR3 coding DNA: TGTGCCAGCAGTCGGGACAACTACGAGCAGTACTTC.

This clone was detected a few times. CDR3 nucleotide sequence: TGTGCCAGCAGTGAATCCCTAGCGGTCGAGAATGAGCAGTTCTTC. Translation: CASSESLAVENEQFF. The rearrangement uses TRBV25-1 and TRBJ2-1; TRBD2 aligns across 7 bases. Unmatched junction bases numbered 7, after V lost 1 base and J lost 7 bases. CDR1 is MGHDK and CDR2 is SYGVNS in the germline V gene. The CDR3 runs 15 residues.

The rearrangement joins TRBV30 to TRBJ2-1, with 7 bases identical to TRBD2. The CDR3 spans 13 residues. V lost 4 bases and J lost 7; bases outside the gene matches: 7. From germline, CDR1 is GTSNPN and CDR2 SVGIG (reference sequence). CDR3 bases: TGTGCCTGGACCCCGGGGGGTGGGAATGAGCAGTTCTTC. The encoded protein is CAWTPGGGNEQFF.

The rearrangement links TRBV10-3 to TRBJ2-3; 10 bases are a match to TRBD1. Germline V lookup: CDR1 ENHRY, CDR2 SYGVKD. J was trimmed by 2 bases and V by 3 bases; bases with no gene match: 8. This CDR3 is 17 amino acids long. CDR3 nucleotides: TGTGCCATCAGTGACAAGAGACAGGGGGCTTACACAGATACGCAGTATTTT. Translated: CAISDKRQGAYTDTQYF.

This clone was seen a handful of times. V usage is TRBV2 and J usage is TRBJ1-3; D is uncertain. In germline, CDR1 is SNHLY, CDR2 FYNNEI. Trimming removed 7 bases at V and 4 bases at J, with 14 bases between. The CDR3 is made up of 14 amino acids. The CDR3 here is CASKGVGGGNTIYF. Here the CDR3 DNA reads TGTGCCAGCAAGGGCGTGGGAGGCGGAAACACCATATATTTT.

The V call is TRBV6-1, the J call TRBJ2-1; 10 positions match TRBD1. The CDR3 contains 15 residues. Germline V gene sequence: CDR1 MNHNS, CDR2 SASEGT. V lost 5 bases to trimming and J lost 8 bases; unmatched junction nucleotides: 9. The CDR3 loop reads CASSTRDRGVYEQFF. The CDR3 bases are TGTGCCAGCAGTACCCGGGACAGGGGTGTATATGAGCAGTTCTTC.

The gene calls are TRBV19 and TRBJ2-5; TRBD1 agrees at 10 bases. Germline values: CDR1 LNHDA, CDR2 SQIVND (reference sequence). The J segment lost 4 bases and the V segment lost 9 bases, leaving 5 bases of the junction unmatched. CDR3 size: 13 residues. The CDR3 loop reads CASRDRGLETQYF. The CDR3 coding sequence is TGTGCCAGCAGAGACAGGGGGCTAGAGACCCAGTACTTC.

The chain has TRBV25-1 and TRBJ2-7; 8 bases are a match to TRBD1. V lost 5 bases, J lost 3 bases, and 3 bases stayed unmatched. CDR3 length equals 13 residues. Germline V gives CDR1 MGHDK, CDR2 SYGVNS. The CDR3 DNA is TGTGCCAGCAGTCTTGACAGGGGCTACGAGCAGTACTTC. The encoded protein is CASSLDRGYEQYF.

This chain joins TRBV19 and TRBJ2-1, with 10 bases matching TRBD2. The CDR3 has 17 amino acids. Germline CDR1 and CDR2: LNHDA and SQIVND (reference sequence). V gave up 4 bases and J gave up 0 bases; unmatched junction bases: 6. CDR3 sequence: CASSRPSGSLSYNEQFF. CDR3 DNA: TGTGCCAGTAGTAGGCCTAGCGGGAGCCTCTCCTACAATGAGCAGTTCTTC.

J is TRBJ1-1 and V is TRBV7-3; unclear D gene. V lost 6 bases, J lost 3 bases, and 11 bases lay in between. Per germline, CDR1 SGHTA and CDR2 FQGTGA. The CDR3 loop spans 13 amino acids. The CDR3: CASSPGGYTEAFF. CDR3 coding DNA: TGTGCCAGCAGTCCGGGTGGGTACACTGAAGCTTTCTTT.

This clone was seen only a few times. The CDR3 here is CASSLVGTRSYEQYF. The CDR3 region has the DNA TGTGCCAGCAGTTTAGTAGGGACTCGCTCCTACGAGCAGTACTTC. V usage is TRBV28 and J usage is TRBJ2-7, with D maybe TRBD2 (6 bases). The CDR3 is made up of 15 amino acids. Between the trimmed V and J ends, which lost 2 bases and 0 bases, there was a span of 11 bases. Looked up from germline, CDR1 is MDHEN and CDR2 is SYDVKM.

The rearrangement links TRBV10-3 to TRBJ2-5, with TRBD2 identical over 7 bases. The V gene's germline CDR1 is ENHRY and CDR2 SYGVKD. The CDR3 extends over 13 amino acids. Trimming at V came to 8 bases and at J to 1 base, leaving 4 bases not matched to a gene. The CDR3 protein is CAIGGRGQETQYF. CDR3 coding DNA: TGTGCCATCGGTGGGAGGGGCCAAGAGACCCAGTACTTC.

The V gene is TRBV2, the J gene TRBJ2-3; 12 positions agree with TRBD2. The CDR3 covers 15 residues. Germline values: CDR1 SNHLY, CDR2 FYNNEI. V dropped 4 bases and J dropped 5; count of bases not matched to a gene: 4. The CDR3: CASSGLAGVVDTQYF. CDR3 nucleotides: TGTGCCAGCAGTGGACTAGCGGGAGTGGTAGATACGCAGTATTTT.